The present T cell receptor beta chain was sequenced within a study of blood T cell repertoires in COVID-19. Overall study context: Sources were T cells, B-cell-depleted T cells, or PBMCs; the material itself was cDNA or gDNA.

Only in-frame clones appear in the TCRdb table, and some are missing; sequencing was by immunoSEQ multiplex PCR. The table records more than 250,000 clones, approximately 88% of them present only once. V lost 5 bases, J lost 6 bases, and 20 bases lay in between. Germline values: CDR1 MNHEY, CDR2 SVGEGT. The CDR3 spans 16 residues. Sequenced input: peripheral blood. This TCR was sampled from a human donor in a cohort sampled during active COVID-19. The chain uses TRBV6-2 or TRBV6-3 and TRBJ2-1; a possible D gene is TRBD2 (5 bases). The CDR3 here is CASSDASGVWINEQFF. The CDR3 coding sequence is TGTGCCAGCAGTGATGCCTCCGGGGTTTGGATCAATGAGCAGTTCTTC.